One sample yielded the 9 T cell receptor beta chains listed below, sequenced in a study of cytomegalovirus exposure and HLA in healthy donors. The table came from immunoSEQ multiplex PCR; TCRdb's copy has only in-frame clones and leaves some out. The sample lists fewer than 100,000 clones, around 94% occurring once. Sequencing was performed on PBMCs. These receptors originate from a woman aged 18-29 years in good health and CMV-seronegative.

The rearrangement uses TRBV28 and TRBJ1-1; maybe TRBD1 (6 bases). The CDR3 is 14 residues long. Germline loops: CDR1 MDHEN, CDR2 SYDVKM. V lost 10 bases and J 3 bases, leaving 18 bases between the germline ends. CDR3 sequence: CATPNGGGDTEAFF. The CDR3 nucleotides read TGTGCCACCCCTAATGGGGGCGGCGACACTGAAGCTTTCTTT.

This sequence joins TRBV6-6 and TRBJ1-2; D not resolved. Germline V gives CDR1 MNHNY, CDR2 SVGAGI (reference sequence). The CDR3 covers 12 residues. The ends were cut back, 8 bases at V and 4 bases at J, with 11 bases in the middle. The CDR3 protein is CASSTDTYGYTF. CDR3 in DNA: TGTGCCAGCTCTACCGACACCTATGGCTACACCTTC.

The chain has TRBV19 and TRBJ1-1, with D possibly TRBD1 on 5 matching bases. The CDR3 extends over 16 amino acids. Trimming shortened V by 4 bases and J by 4 bases, and 19 bases separated the two germline ends. Germline CDR1 and CDR2: LNHDA and SQIVND (reference sequence). The CDR3 here is CASSKVGRAGGTEAFF. The CDR3 coding sequence is TGTGCCAGTAGTAAAGTAGGTAGGGCCGGGGGCACTGAAGCTTTCTTT.

The chain couples TRBV13 to TRBJ2-1, with 9 bases fitting TRBD1. In germline, CDR1 is PRHDT, CDR2 FYEKMQ (reference sequence). This CDR3 is 14 amino acids long. The ends lost 5 bases at V and 7 bases at J; junction bases unmatched: 6. The CDR3 DNA sequence: TGTGCCAGCAGCGAGGGACAGGGTGTAAATGAGCAGTTCTTC. The encoded protein is CASSEGQGVNEQFF.

This clone came up once. This chain uses TRBV4-3 with TRBJ2-6; D ambiguous. The CDR3 runs 17 residues. The V gene's germline CDR1 is LGHNA and CDR2 YSLEER. The ends were cut back, 1 base at V and 0 bases at J, with 10 bases in the middle. The CDR3 region is CASSQGADFSGANVLTF. The CDR3 DNA sequence: TGCGCCAGCAGCCAAGGTGCGGATTTCTCTGGGGCCAACGTCCTGACTTTC.

The V gene is TRBV7-2, the J gene TRBJ1-1; D may be TRBD1 (6 bases). The CDR3 extends over 16 amino acids. CDR1 is SGHTA, CDR2 FQGNSA, per germline. The V end was cut by 1 base, the J end by 0 bases, with 12 bases between. The DNA of the CDR3 is TGTGCCAGCAGCTTAGGGGGGCGCCTAATGAACACTGAAGCTTTCTTT. It codes for CASSLGGRLMNTEAFF.

This clone was counted a few times. The chain employs TRBV19 and TRBJ2-7, with TRBD2 matching 7 bases. Losses at the gene ends were 1 base for V and 4 bases for J; bases not matched to a gene: 10. This CDR3 is 16 amino acids long. Looked up from germline, CDR1 is LNHDA and CDR2 is SQIVND (reference sequence). As DNA, the CDR3 is TGTGCCAGTAGTATAGGGACGACCGAGCGGGGATACGAGCAGTACTTC. Protein product: CASSIGTTERGYEQYF.

The V gene is TRBV2, the J gene TRBJ2-3, with TRBD1 matching 7 bases. The CDR3 consists of 17 residues. Per germline, CDR1 SNHLY and CDR2 FYNNEI. Trimming at V came to 2 bases and at J to 2 bases, leaving 10 bases not matched to a gene. The CDR3 here is CASSESTWDSTTDTQYF. The DNA for the CDR3 is TGTGCCAGCAGTGAATCGACTTGGGACAGCACCACAGATACGCAGTATTTT.

CDR3 region: CASSYGQSGQPQHF. For the CDR3, the DNA is TGTGCCAGCAGTTACGGACAATCGGGTCAGCCCCAGCATTTT. The chain links TRBV2 to TRBJ1-5; tentative D call: TRBD1 (5 bases). The CDR3 is 14 amino acids. V was cut by 5 bases and J by 6 bases, with 14 bases left in between. Germline CDR1 and CDR2: SNHLY and FYNNEI. The full variable domain, with the rest looked up from reference TRBV2 and TRBJ1-5, is EPEVTQTPSHQVTQMGQEVILRCVPISNHLYFYWYRQILGQKVEFLVSFYNNEISEKSEIFDDQFSVERPDGSNFTLKIRSTKLEDSAMYFCASSYGQSGQPQHFGDGTRLSIL.